Reported below is one T cell receptor beta chain. Its antigen is not identified. The source of the sample is a study of cytomegalovirus exposure and HLA in healthy donors. Study results and limitations: Common viral pathogens (according to a later analysis) appeared linked to several of the most significant clusters. Presence/absence analyses took donor sequencing depth as roughly uniform.

Primers for the PCR totalled 60 Vbeta and 13 Jbeta. The method was immunoSEQ multiplex PCR; TCRdb's version includes in-frame clones alone and lacks a portion of them. Of roughly 160,000 clones listed, approximately 80% are singletons. Donors were ostensibly healthy at sampling, although undocumented immune exposures were probable. This CDR3 is built from 13 residues. CDR1 and CDR2 from the germline V gene are SGHKS and YYEKEE (reference sequence). V lost 6 bases and J 8 bases, leaving 17 bases between the germline ends. This receptor was obtained from a man aged 18 to 29 in good health and CMV-seropositive. Input material: PBMCs. The chain has TRBV5-5 and TRBJ1-2, with a tentative D call TRBD1 (6 bases). Here the CDR3 DNA reads TGTGCCAGCACCCTCACAGGGTTTGAAGGCTACACCTTC. Protein sequence: CASTLTGFEGYTF.